This T cell receptor (beta chain) was recorded in a study of shared clonotypes between healthy human individuals. Study-wide context: Three CD4 naive, three CD4 memory, two CD8 naive and one CD8 memory plate were used per donor.

Whole-study findings and limits: With a handful of donors compared, 4% to 5% of naive CD4 clonotypes were shared. In contrast to clonotypes shared by all four donors, non-shared clonotypes had lower generation probabilities.

With V trimmed by 0 bases and J by 6 bases, 3 bases remained unmatched. Germline V gene data show CDR1 as SGHAT and CDR2 as FQDESV (reference sequence). The CDR3 length is 14 residues. Remarks on this clone: What it binds is not known.

The study ran the assay at deep level. The repertoire was sequenced with immunoSEQ multiplex PCR; TCRdb's copy has only in-frame clones and lacks some. This sample carries more than 2,000,000 clones, just over 90% of them seen once, and the ten largest clones take 0.39%. The TCR sequence derives from a man aged 18 to 29 in good health. Some clones in this sample may be carry-over from other donors' samples. The material sequenced was naive CD4+ T cells from PBMCs. Stated subset: CD45RA+ positively selected. The V call is TRBV11-1, the J call TRBJ2-7; 9 nucleotides match TRBD2. CDR3: CASSLARTSAEQYF. In DNA, the CDR3 is TGTGCCAGCAGCTTAGCCCGGACTAGCGCCGAGCAGTACTTC.